This TCR beta chain was sequenced for a study of shared clonotypes between healthy human individuals. Study-level results: In contrast to clonotypes shared by all four donors, non-shared clonotypes had lower generation probabilities. Rarefaction revealed incomplete sorted-subset sequencing despite large depth.

The CDR3 covers 13 residues. Germline-derived CDR1 and CDR2 are LNHNV and YYDKDF (reference sequence). With 1 base removed from V and 3 bases from J, the gap between germline ends came to 5 bases. The material for each subset, its genomic DNA, was split evenly across several immunoSEQ plates. The repertoire was sequenced with immunoSEQ multiplex PCR; TCRdb's copy has only in-frame clones and lacks some. The data contain more than 2 million clones, 93% of them singletons. In the case of this clone: Its antigen is undetermined.

Naive CD8 populations comprised CD45RO-negative cells positively selected for CCR7, excluding terminally differentiated effector memory CD45RA+ cells. The chain has TRBV15 and TRBJ2-3; D unresolved. The sequence was obtained from a man between 18 and 29 years old in good health. Some clones in this sample may be carry-over from other donors' samples. Sample: naive CD8+ T cells from PBMCs. CDR3 in DNA: TGTGCCACCAGCAGAGGGTGGACAGATACGCAGTATTTT. As protein: CATSRGWTDTQYF.